These T cell receptor beta chains were read from a single sample in a study of cytomegalovirus exposure and HLA in healthy donors. Profiling relied on immunoSEQ multiplex PCR, and the TCRdb table lists in-frame clones only, not all of them. The sample shows 90,000 to 110,000 clones, 76% of them seen only once. The sequenced material came from PBMCs. Receptors were obtained from a man in his forties or fifties in good health and CMV-seropositive. Each CDR3 is given with its conserved first and last residue. Fields, in order: J gene, V gene, CDR3 protein.

>TRBJ2-3|TRBV19
CASSELGGVSTDTQYF
>TRBJ2-1|TRBV7-2
CASSDGTSGGRQFF
>TRBJ2-3|TRBV2
CASTRGGLSTDTQYF
>TRBJ2-7|TRBV2
CASRPLSAAYEQYF
>TRBJ2-5|TRBV7-3
CASSLGAGGTQYF
>TRBJ2-3|TRBV7-6
CASSLVGGGAADTQYF
>TRBJ2-2|TRBV10-3
CAIRAQQATGELFF
>TRBJ1-1|TRBV27
CASSLSTKSDTEAFF
>TRBJ2-1|TRBV6-5
CASSYSSGPLRGEQFF
>TRBJ1-6|TRBV21-1
CASSKGKGGSYNSPLHF
>TRBJ2-5|TRBV7-2
CASSFSGGAAETQYF
>TRBJ1-4|TRBV7-7
CASSLGTGEAEKLFF
>TRBJ2-6|TRBV5-6
CASSLASAGGANGLTF
>TRBJ1-1|TRBV19
CASTYQNTEAFF
>TRBJ1-1|TRBV25-1
CASSVLGGIDTEAFF
>TRBJ1-5|TRBV18
CASSPSVSVPQHF
>TRBJ1-5|TRBV19
CASSTPGQGNQPQHF
>TRBJ2-3|TRBV4-3
CASSQGLVTDTQYF